These 21 T cell receptor beta chains originate from one sample sequenced in a study of blood T cell repertoires in COVID-19. Some clones are missing from TCRdb's copy, which holds only in-frame ones; the method was immunoSEQ multiplex PCR. The sample yields 30,000 or so clones, 86% seen once. The sequenced sample consisted of peripheral blood. The source of these receptors is a human donor with active COVID-19. The donor label of this sample is uncertain.

V is TRBV6-2 or TRBV6-3 and J is TRBJ1-1; the D is unclear. This CDR3 contains 13 residues. Germline V gene lookup returns CDR1 MNHEY and CDR2 SVGEGT. The V and J ends lost 3 bases and 6 bases respectively, with 11 bases between them. The CDR3 nucleotides are TGTGCCAGCAGTTATGGGAGCCCGGCTGAAGCTTTCTTT. It specifies CASSYGSPAEAFF.

The chain is built from TRBV3-1 (or the pseudogene TRBV3-2) and TRBJ1-6, with 7 nucleotides matching TRBD1. CDR1 is LGHDT, CDR2 YNNKEL, per germline (reference sequence). Germline trimming cut 2 bases from V and 10 bases from J; bases unmatched to any gene: 8. This CDR3 is built from 15 residues. In nucleotides, the CDR3 is TGTGCCAGCAGCCAAATGGGGCAGGGGGGCTCACCCCTCCACTTT. Its protein is CASSQMGQGGSPLHF.

The chain uses TRBV4-1 and TRBJ2-7; tentatively, D is TRBD1 (5 bases). The V end was cut by 0 bases, the J end by 2 bases, with 20 bases between. This CDR3 contains 18 residues. Germline CDR1 reads MGHRA; CDR2 reads YSYEKL. CDR3 DNA: TGCGCCAGCAGCCAAGAACCAAACACAGGATCATGGGCCTACGAGCAGTACTTC. Its protein is CASSQEPNTGSWAYEQYF.

The CDR3 here is CASSPSSGGVSSYEQYF. The CDR3 nucleotides read TGTGCCAGCTCACCAAGTTCAGGCGGGGTGAGCTCCTACGAGCAGTACTTC. This chain connects TRBV18 to TRBJ2-7; tentative D call: TRBD2 (6 bases). The CDR3 covers 17 residues. The V end was cut by 2 bases, the J end by 0 bases, with 17 bases between. Germline lookup yields CDR1 KGHSH and CDR2 LQKENI.

The chain couples TRBV6-6 to TRBJ2-2, with 8 bases identical to TRBD1. The CDR3 runs 14 residues. CDR1 MNHNY and CDR2 SVGAGI come from the germline V gene (reference sequence). V lost 6 bases and J lost 7; bases outside the gene matches: 7. CDR3 bases: TGTGCCAGCAGGGACAGGGAGTTCGGCGGGGAGCTGTTTTTT. Protein product: CASRDREFGGELFF.

This chain joins TRBV18 and TRBJ2-7; possible D gene TRBD2, 6 bases. Germline assignment: CDR1 KGHSH and CDR2 LQKENI. CDR3 size: 14 residues. The ends were cut back, 3 bases at V and 2 bases at J, with 11 bases in the middle. The CDR3 protein is CASSPRTGAYEQYF. CDR3 DNA: TGTGCCAGCTCACCTCGGACGGGAGCCTACGAGCAGTACTTC. Using reference TRBV18 and TRBJ2-7 for the parts outside the CDR3, the full variable domain is NAGVMQNPRHLVRRRGQEARLRCSPMKGHSHVYWYRQLPEEGLKFMVYLQKENIIDESGMPKERFSAEFPKEGPSILRIQQVVRGDSAAYFCASSPRTGAYEQYFGPGTRLTVT.

The gene calls are TRBV19 and TRBJ2-1, with D tentatively TRBD1 (6 bases). This CDR3 region has 16 residues. V dropped 1 base and J dropped 4 bases, with 14 bases sitting between them. CDR1 is LNHDA and CDR2 is SQIVND in the germline V gene (reference sequence). DNA for the CDR3: TGTGCCAGTAGTATAGTCGGCCGGACAGCATACAATGAGCAGTTCTTC. Translating it yields CASSIVGRTAYNEQFF.

The V call is TRBV5-1, the J call TRBJ2-5, with D perhaps matching TRBD2 (5 bases). V lost 4 bases and J 6 bases, leaving 10 bases between the germline ends. The CDR3 length is 12 residues. Looked up from germline, CDR1 is SGHRS and CDR2 is YFSETQ. CDR3 region: CASSEDGKTQYF. Written as DNA, the CDR3 is TGCGCCAGCAGCGAGGACGGGAAGACCCAGTACTTC.

The sample holds one count of this clone. V is TRBV19 and J is TRBJ1-2; 8 bases align to TRBD1. The V gene's germline CDR1 is LNHDA and CDR2 SQIVND (reference sequence). This CDR3 is built from 14 residues. J lost 7 bases, V lost 1 base, and 5 bases had no gene match. For the CDR3, the DNA is TGTGCCAGTAGTATAGGGACAGGGATGTCTGGCTACACCTTC. Translated, it gives CASSIGTGMSGYTF. The complete variable domain, with remaining parts taken from reference TRBV19 and TRBJ1-2, reads DGGITQSPKYLFRKEGQNVTLSCEQNLNHDAMYWYRQDPGQGLRLIYYSQIVNDFQKGDIAEGYSVSREKKESFPLTVTSAQKNPTAFYLCASSIGTGMSGYTFGSGTRLTVV.

J is TRBJ1-6 and V is TRBV9; D remains ambiguous. V was pared by 4 bases and J by 1 base, with 12 bases between. CDR1 and CDR2 (germline): SGDLS, YYNGEE. This CDR3 has 16 amino acids. CDR3 in amino acids: CASSPETGSYNSPLHF. In nucleotides, the CDR3 is TGTGCCAGCAGCCCAGAAACCGGGTCCTATAATTCACCCCTCCACTTT.

The rearrangement joins TRBV3-1 (or the pseudogene TRBV3-2) to TRBJ1-6; 10 bases are a match to TRBD1. Losses at the gene ends were 4 bases for V and 19 bases for J; bases not matched to a gene: 7. The CDR3 sequence is 12 residues long. Germline V CDR1 and CDR2: LGHDT, YNNKEL (reference sequence). CDR3 region: CASSLPGTGVHF. For the CDR3, the DNA is TGTGCCAGCAGCCTCCCAGGGACAGGGGTACACTTT.

This chain links TRBV28 with TRBJ1-2; TRBD1 matches 11 bases. Per the germline V gene, CDR1 is MDHEN and CDR2 is SYDVKM. This CDR3 contains 18 residues. V lost 4 bases, J lost 2 bases, and 12 bases stayed unmatched. CDR3 in amino acids: CASSSPTLGQGANYGYTF. In DNA form, the CDR3 reads TGTGCCAGCAGTTCCCCCACCCTCGGACAGGGGGCAAACTATGGCTACACCTTC.

The CDR3 nucleotides read TGTGCCAGCAGCGAACAAGATAGCAATCAGCCCCAGCATTTT. It is translated as CASSEQDSNQPQHF. This chain uses TRBV7-8 with TRBJ1-5; D unresolved. This CDR3 spans 14 amino acids. CDR1 is SGHVS, CDR2 FQNEAQ, per germline. The V gene lost 5 bases and the J gene lost 0 bases, with 8 bases spanning the gap.

The chain uses TRBV20-1 and TRBJ1-2; D perhaps matches TRBD1 (5 bases). Germline loops: CDR1 DFQATT, CDR2 SNEGSKA (reference sequence). The CDR3 has 10 amino acids. Here the CDR3 reads CSADSYGYTF. The CDR3 bases are TGCAGCGCTGACAGCTATGGCTACACCTTC.

The rearrangement uses TRBV3-1 (or the pseudogene TRBV3-2) and TRBJ2-5; D may be TRBD2 (5 bases). V was shortened by 4 bases and J by 1 base, with 13 bases between the two germline ends. This CDR3 comprises 15 residues. Germline V CDR1 and CDR2: LGHDT, YNNKEL (reference sequence). CDR3 residues: CASSLLDWIQETQYF. The CDR3 nucleotides are TGTGCCAGCAGCCTTTTGGACTGGATCCAAGAGACCCAGTACTTC.

This rearrangement joins TRBV5-4 to TRBJ2-1, with 7 bases lining up with TRBD2. This CDR3 is 16 amino acids long. CDR1 SGHNT and CDR2 YYREEE come from the germline V gene (reference sequence). V lost 0 bases to trimming and J lost 4 bases; unmatched junction nucleotides: 7. CDR3 in DNA: TGTGCCAGCAGCTTGGCTCGGGGGGTATTGTACAATGAGCAGTTCTTC. Translated: CASSLARGVLYNEQFF.

The rearrangement links TRBV5-1 to TRBJ1-3; 7 positions agree with TRBD1. The germline V gene has CDR1 SGHRS and CDR2 YFSETQ. This CDR3 spans 15 amino acids. With 4 bases clipped from V and 0 bases from J, the junction kept 4 bases outside the gene matches. This CDR3 is CASSVTGNSGNTIYF. The CDR3 nucleotides are TGCGCCAGCAGCGTGACAGGGAACTCTGGAAACACCATATATTTT.

This clone is a singleton in its sample. This chain joins TRBV9 and TRBJ2-1; 8 positions match TRBD2. V lost 0 bases, J lost 4 bases, and 6 bases stayed unmatched. The CDR3 contains 16 residues. CDR1 is SGDLS and CDR2 is YYNGEE in the germline V gene. In DNA, the CDR3 is TGTGCCAGCAGCGTAGGTTTTAGCGGGACTTACAATGAGCAGTTCTTC. It encodes CASSVGFSGTYNEQFF.

This chain uses TRBV4-3 with TRBJ1-3, with TRBD1 matching over 7 bases. In germline, CDR1 is LGHNA, CDR2 YSLEER. This CDR3 is 15 amino acids long. Germline trimming cut 2 bases from V and 4 bases from J; bases unmatched to any gene: 5. Here the CDR3 DNA reads TGCGCCAGCAGCCAACCGGGACAGTCCGGAAACACCATATATTTT. Its translation is CASSQPGQSGNTIYF.

This chain uses TRBV3-1 (or the pseudogene TRBV3-2) with TRBJ2-1; perhaps TRBD2 as D (6 bases). CDR1 and CDR2 (germline): LGHDT, YNNKEL (reference sequence). Trimming took 2 bases from V and 6 from J, leaving 17 bases between them. This CDR3 has 16 residues. CDR3 sequence: CASSQPVGGSRNEQFF. The CDR3 region has the DNA TGTGCCAGCAGCCAACCCGTGGGAGGCAGTCGCAATGAGCAGTTCTTC.

The chain combines TRBV18 with TRBJ2-7, with a possible D match to TRBD2 (5 bases). Per the germline V gene, CDR1 is KGHSH and CDR2 is LQKENI. The CDR3 loop spans 13 amino acids. With 1 base removed from V and 6 bases from J, the gap between germline ends came to 10 bases. The CDR3 region has the DNA TGTGCCAGCTCACCACTCAAGCTAGCCGAGCAGTACTTC. It yields the protein CASSPLKLAEQYF. The full variable domain, its missing parts supplied by reference TRBV18 and TRBJ2-7, is NAGVMQNPRHLVRRRGQEARLRCSPMKGHSHVYWYRQLPEEGLKFMVYLQKENIIDESGMPKERFSAEFPKEGPSILRIQQVVRGDSAAYFCASSPLKLAEQYFGPGTRLTVT.